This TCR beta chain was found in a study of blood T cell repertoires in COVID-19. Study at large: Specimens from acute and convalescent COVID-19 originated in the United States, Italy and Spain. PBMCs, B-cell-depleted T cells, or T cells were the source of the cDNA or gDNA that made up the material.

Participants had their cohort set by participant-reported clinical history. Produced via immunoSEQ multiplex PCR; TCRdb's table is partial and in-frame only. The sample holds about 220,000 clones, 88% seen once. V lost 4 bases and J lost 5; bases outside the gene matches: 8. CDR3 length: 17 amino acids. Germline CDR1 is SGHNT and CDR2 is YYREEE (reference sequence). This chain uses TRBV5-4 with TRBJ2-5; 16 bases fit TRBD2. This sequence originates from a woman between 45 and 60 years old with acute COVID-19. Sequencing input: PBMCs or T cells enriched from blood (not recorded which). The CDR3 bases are TGTGCCAGCAGCCCGATGGGGGGACTAGCGGGAGGGGAGACCCAGTACTTC. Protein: CASSPMGGLAGGETQYF.